The sequence of this T cell receptor (beta chain) was determined in a study of T cell responses to AZD1222 COVID-19 vaccine. Study-level findings and limits: Unmutated variant regions are reportedly targeted by nearly half of spike-specific TCRs. After the peak T cell response, and only then, were repertoires sampled.

About this clone: Its specificity is unknown.

TCRdb keeps only in-frame clones here, not all; method: immunoSEQ multiplex PCR. Here the sample spans roughly 130,000 clones, roughly 93% being singletons. Germline CDR1 reads MGHDK; CDR2 reads SYGVNS. There are 12 residues in the CDR3. V gave up 7 bases and J gave up 6 bases, with 13 bases separating them. The V gene is TRBV25-1, the J gene TRBJ2-7; the D call may be TRBD1 or TRBD2 (5 bases each). This receptor was taken from an adult in good health. Sequences were derived from peripheral blood, sampled on day 0 of AZD1222 vaccination. CDR3 sequence: CASIGGWSEQYF. In DNA, the CDR3 is TGTGCCAGCATTGGGGGATGGAGCGAGCAGTACTTC.